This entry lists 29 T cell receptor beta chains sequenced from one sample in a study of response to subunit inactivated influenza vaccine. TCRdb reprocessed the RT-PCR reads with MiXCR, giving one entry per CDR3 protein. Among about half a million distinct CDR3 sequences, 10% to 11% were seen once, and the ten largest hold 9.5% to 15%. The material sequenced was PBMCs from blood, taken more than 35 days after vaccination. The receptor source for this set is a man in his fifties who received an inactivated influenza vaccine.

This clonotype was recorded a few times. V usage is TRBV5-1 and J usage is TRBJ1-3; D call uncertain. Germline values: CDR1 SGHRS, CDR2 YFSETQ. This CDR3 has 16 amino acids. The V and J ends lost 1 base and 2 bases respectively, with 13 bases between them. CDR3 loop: CASSLSGSIAGNTIYF. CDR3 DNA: TGCGCCAGCAGCTTGTCCGGGTCGATCGCTGGAAACACCATATATTTT.

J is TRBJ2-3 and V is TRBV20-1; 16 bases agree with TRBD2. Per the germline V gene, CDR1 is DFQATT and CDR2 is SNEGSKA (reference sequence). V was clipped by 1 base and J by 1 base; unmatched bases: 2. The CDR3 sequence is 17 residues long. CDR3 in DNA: TGCAGTGCTAGAGGAGGGACTAGCGGGGGGGGCACAGATACGCAGTATTTT. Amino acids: CSARGGTSGGGTDTQYF.

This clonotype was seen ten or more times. The CDR3 loop is CSVSPNTEAFF. DNA for the CDR3: TGCAGCGTTTCACCGAACACTGAAGCTTTCTTT. The chain links TRBV29-1 to TRBJ1-1; D remains unclear. The CDR3 runs to 11 residues. In germline, CDR1 is SQVTM, CDR2 ANQGSEA. V lost 5 bases, J lost 1 base, and 5 bases lay in between.

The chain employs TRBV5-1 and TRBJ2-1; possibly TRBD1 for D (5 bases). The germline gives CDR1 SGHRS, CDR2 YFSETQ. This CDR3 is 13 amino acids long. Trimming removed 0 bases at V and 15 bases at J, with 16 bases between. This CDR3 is CASSLESSIRGFF. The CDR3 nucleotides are TGCGCCAGCAGCTTGGAATCGAGCATTAGGGGGTTCTTC. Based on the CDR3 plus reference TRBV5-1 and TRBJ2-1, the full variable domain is KAGVTQTPRYLIKTRGQQVTLSCSPISGHRSVSWYQQTPGQGLQFLFEYFSETQRNKGNFPGRFSGRQFSNSRSEMNVSTLELGDSALYLCASSLESSIRGFFGPGTRLTVL.

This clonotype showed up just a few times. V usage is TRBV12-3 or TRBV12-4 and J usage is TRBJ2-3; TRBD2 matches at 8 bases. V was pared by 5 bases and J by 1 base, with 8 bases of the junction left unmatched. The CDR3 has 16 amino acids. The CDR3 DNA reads TGTGCCAGCAGTCCCACGTTCGGGGGGGGCACAGATACGCAGTATTTT. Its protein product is CASSPTFGGGTDTQYF.

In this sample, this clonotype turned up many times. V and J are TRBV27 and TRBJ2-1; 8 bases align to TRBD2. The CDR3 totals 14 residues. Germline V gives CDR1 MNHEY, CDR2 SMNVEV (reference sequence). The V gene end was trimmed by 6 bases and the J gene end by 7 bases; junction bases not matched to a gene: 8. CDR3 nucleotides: TGTGCCAGCAGATCTCGGGGGGGGAGAAATGAGCAGTTCTTC. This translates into CASRSRGGRNEQFF.

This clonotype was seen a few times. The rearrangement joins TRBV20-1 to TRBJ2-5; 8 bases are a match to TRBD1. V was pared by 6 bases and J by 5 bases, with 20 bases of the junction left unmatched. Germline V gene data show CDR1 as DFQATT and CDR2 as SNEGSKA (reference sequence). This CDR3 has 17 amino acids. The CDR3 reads CSAEPPPATGAFETQYF. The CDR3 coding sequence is TGCAGTGCCGAACCCCCGCCCGCGACAGGGGCATTCGAGACCCAGTACTTC.

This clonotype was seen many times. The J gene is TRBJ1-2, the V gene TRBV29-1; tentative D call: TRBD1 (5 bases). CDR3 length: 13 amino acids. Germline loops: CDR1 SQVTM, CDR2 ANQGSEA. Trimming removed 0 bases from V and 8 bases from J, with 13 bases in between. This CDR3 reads CSVEDFRGKGYTF. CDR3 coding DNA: TGCAGCGTTGAAGATTTTAGGGGAAAGGGCTACACCTTC.

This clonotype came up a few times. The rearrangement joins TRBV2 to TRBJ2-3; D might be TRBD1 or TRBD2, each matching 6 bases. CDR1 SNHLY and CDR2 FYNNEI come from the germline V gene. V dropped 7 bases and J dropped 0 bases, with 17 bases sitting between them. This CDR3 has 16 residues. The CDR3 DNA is TGTGCCAGCAAACAATTAACAGGGAGGAGCACAGATACGCAGTATTTT. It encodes CASKQLTGRSTDTQYF.

The CDR3 DNA sequence: TGTGCCATCAGGGAGGGGAAGGGACCGAACACTGAAGCTTTCTTT. Encoded protein: CAIREGKGPNTEAFF. The rearrangement joins TRBV10-3 to TRBJ1-1; D possibly corresponds to TRBD1 (5 bases). The V end was cut by 6 bases, the J end by 1 base, with 15 bases between. The germline CDR1 and CDR2 sequences are ENHRY and SYGVKD. CDR3 length: 15 residues.

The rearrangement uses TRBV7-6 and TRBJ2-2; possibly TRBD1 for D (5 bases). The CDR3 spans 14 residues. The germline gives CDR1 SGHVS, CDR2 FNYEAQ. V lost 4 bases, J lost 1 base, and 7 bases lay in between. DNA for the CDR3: TGTGCCAGCAGCTCGACAGTGAACACCGGGGAGCTGTTTTTT. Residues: CASSSTVNTGELFF.

As DNA, the CDR3 is TGTGCCAGCAGTTTAATAGGGACTAGCGGGGTCGCGGGCGGGGAGCTGTTTTTT. Residues: CASSLIGTSGVAGGELFF. V usage is TRBV27 and J usage is TRBJ2-2; 13 nucleotides agree with TRBD2. The CDR3 is made up of 18 amino acids. CDR1 MNHEY and CDR2 SMNVEV come from the germline V gene (reference sequence). Trimming took 2 bases from V and 7 from J; bases not matched to a gene: 10.

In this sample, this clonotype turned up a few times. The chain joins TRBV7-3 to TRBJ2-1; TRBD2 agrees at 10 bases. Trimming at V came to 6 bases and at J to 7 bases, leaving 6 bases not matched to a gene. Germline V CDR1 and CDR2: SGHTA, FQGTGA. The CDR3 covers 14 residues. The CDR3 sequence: CASRVAGGGNEQFF. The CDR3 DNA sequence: TGTGCCAGCAGGGTAGCGGGAGGTGGAAATGAGCAGTTCTTC.

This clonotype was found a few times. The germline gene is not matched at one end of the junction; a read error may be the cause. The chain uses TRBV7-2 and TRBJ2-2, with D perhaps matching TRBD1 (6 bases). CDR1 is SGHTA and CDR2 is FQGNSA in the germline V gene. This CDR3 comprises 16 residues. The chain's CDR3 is CASTLVSGGGTGELFF. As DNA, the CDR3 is TGTGCCAGCACCTTAGTTTCTGGGGGCGGCACCGGGGAGCTGTTTTTT. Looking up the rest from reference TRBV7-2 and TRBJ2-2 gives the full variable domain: GAGVSQSPSNKVTEKGKDVELRCDPISGHTALYWYRQSLGQGLEFLIYFQGNSAPDKSGLPSDRFSAERTGGSVSTLTIQRTQQEDSAVYLCASTLVSGGGTGELFFGEGSRLTVL.

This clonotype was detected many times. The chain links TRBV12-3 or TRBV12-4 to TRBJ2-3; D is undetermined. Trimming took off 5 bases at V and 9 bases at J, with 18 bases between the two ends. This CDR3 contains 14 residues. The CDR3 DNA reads TGTGCCAGCAGTCGGACGGGCATCGAGTCGACGCAGTATTTT. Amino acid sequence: CASSRTGIESTQYF.

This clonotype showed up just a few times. The chain's CDR3 is CASSLIGNNEQFF. As DNA, the CDR3 is TGTGCCAGCAGTCTGATCGGGAACAATGAGCAGTTCTTC. V is TRBV12-3 or TRBV12-4 and J is TRBJ2-1; D perhaps matches TRBD2 (5 bases). V dropped 5 bases and J dropped 5 bases, with 10 bases sitting between them. CDR3 length equals 13 residues.

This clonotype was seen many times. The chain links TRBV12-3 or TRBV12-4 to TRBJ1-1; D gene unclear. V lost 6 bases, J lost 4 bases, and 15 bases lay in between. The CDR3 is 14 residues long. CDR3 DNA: TGTGCCAGCAGACTCCCCCCGGGTCCCACTGAAGCTTTCTTT. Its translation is CASRLPPGPTEAFF.

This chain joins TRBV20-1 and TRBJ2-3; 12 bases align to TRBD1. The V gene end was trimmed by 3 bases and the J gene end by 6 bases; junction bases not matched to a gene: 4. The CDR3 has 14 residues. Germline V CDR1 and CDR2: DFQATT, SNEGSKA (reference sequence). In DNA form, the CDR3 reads TGCAGTGCTAGGGGGACAGGGGGCCTCGATACGCAGTATTTT. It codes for CSARGTGGLDTQYF.

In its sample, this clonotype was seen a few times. The CDR3 bases are TGTGCCACCGCCCTCGATGGACCAAGCGACTACAATGAGCAGTTCTTC. Translated: CATALDGPSDYNEQFF. The chain couples TRBV28 to TRBJ2-1; D gene ambiguous. Trimming shortened V by 10 bases and J by 3 bases, and 22 bases separated the two germline ends. The CDR3 contains 16 residues. CDR1 is MDHEN, CDR2 SYDVKM, per germline.

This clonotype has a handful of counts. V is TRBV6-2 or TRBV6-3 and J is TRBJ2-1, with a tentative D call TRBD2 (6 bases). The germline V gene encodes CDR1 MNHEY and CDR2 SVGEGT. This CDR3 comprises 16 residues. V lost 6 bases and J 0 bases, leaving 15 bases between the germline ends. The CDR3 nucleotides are TGTGCCAGCAGCCGAGTCGGGAGTTTCTCCTACAATGAGCAGTTCTTC. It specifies CASSRVGSFSYNEQFF.

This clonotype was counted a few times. As DNA, the CDR3 is TGTGCCACCAGCAGAGATTATGGGGTGGGGGGAGAGACCCAGTACTTC. Translated: CATSRDYGVGGETQYF. The J gene is TRBJ2-5, the V gene TRBV15; a weak D match, TRBD2 (6 bases). Looked up from germline, CDR1 is LNHNV and CDR2 is YYDKDF (reference sequence). The CDR3 sequence is 16 residues long. V was pared by 0 bases and J by 4 bases, with 15 bases between.

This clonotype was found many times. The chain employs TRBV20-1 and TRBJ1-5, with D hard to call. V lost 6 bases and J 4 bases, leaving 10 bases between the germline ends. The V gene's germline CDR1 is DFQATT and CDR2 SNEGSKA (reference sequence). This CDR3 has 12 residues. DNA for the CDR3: TGCAGTGCCCGGGCGGGGAATCAGCCCCAGCATTTT. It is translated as CSARAGNQPQHF.

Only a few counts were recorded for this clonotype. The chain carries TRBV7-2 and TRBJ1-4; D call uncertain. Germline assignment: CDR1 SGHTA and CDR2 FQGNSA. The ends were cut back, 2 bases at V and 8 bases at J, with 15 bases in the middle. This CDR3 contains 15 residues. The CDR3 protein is CASSLFLRGWEKLFF. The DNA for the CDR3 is TGTGCCAGCAGCTTATTTCTCCGGGGATGGGAAAAACTGTTTTTT. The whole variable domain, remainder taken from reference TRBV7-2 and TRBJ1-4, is GAGVSQSPSNKVTEKGKDVELRCDPISGHTALYWYRQSLGQGLEFLIYFQGNSAPDKSGLPSDRFSAERTGGSVSTLTIQRTQQEDSAVYLCASSLFLRGWEKLFFGSGTQLSVL.

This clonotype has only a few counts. The CDR3 DNA follows: TGTGCCAGCAGCAGGACTAGCGGGATTCCAGATACGCAGTATTTT. Protein: CASSRTSGIPDTQYF. The chain links TRBV6-2 or TRBV6-3 to TRBJ2-3; TRBD2 agrees at 12 bases. The ends lost 6 bases at V and 4 bases at J; junction bases unmatched: 5. The germline V gene has CDR1 MNHEY and CDR2 SVGEGT. The CDR3 contains 15 residues.

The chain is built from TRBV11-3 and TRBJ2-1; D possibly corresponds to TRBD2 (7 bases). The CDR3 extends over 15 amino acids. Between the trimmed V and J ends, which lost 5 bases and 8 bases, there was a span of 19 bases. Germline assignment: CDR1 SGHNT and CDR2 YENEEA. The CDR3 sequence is CASSGRWGGNDEQFF. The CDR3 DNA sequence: TGTGCCAGCAGCGGGAGGTGGGGGGGCAACGATGAGCAGTTCTTC.

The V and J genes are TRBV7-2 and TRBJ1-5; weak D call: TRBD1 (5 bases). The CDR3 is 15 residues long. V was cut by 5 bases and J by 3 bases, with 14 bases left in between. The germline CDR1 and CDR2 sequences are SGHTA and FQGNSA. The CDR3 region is CASSPGLSDNQPQHF. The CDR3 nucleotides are TGTGCCAGCAGCCCGGGACTCTCGGACAATCAGCCCCAGCATTTT.

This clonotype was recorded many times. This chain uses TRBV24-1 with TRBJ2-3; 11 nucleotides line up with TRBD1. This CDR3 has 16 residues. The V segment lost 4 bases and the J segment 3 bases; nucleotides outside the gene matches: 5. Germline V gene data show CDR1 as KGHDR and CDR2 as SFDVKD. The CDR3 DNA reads TGTGCCACCAGTGACCCCGGACAGGGGGCAACAGATACGCAGTATTTT. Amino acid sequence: CATSDPGQGATDTQYF.

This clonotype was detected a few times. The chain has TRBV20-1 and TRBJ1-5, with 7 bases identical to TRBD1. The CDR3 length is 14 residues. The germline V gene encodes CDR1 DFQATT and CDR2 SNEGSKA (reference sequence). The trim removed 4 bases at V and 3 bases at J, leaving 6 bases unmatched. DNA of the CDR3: TGCAGTGCTAAGCGGACAGGAGACAATCAGCCCCAGCATTTT. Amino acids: CSAKRTGDNQPQHF.

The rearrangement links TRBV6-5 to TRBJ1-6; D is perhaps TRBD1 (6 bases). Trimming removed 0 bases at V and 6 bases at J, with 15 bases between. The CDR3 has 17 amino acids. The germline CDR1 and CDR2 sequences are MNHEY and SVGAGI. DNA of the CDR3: TGTGCCAGCAGTTACTCCCTTATCGACAGGTTTAATTCACCCCTCCACTTT. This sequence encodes CASSYSLIDRFNSPLHF.